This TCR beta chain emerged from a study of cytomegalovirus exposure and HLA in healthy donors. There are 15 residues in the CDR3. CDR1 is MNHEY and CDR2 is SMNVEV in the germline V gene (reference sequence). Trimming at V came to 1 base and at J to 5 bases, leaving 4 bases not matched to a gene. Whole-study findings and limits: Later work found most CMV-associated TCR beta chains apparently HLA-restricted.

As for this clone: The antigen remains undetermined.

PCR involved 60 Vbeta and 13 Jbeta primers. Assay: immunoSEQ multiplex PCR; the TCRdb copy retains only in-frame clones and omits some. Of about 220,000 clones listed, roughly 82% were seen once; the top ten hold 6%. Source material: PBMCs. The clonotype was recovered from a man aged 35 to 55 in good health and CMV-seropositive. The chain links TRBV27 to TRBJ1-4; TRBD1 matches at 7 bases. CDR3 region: CASSLLGTANEKLFF. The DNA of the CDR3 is TGTGCCAGCAGTTTATTAGGGACAGCGAATGAAAAACTGTTTTTT.